The next 25 T cell receptor beta chains were all read from a single sample in a study of tumor and adjacent non-tumor tissue in lung cancer. Three rounds of nested PCR, following a modified ARM-PCR protocol, produced the TCRbeta library. TCRdb reprocessed the multiplex PCR reads with MiXCR, giving one entry per CDR3 protein. The sample lists about 120,000 distinct CDR3 sequences; 66% were seen once. The template was RNA from unsorted bulk tissue. What was sequenced was lung tumor tissue. Receptor source: a man between 25 and 39 years old with non-small cell lung cancer.

On this clonotype: Just one base apart from a much larger clone, this may be a read error. The rearrangement links TRBV4-3 to TRBJ2-5; no definite D call. The length of the CDR3 is 14 residues. CDR1 LGHNA and CDR2 YSLEER come from the germline V gene. Trimming cost V 4 bases and J 5 bases, with 14 bases left between them. The CDR3 loop reads CASSLGWTEETQYF. The CDR3 DNA sequence: TGCGCCAGCAGCCTGGGGTGGACGGAGGAGACCCAGTACTTC.

On this clonotype itself: Here the CDR3 omits its conserved ending phenylalanine or tryptophan, so a read error is the likely source. The V call is TRBV28, the J call TRBJ2-3, with a possible D match to TRBD2 (6 bases). Germline V gene data show CDR1 as MDHEN and CDR2 as SYDVKM. Trimming took 2 bases from V and 11 from J, leaving 23 bases between them. This CDR3 region has 16 residues. DNA of the CDR3: TGTGCCAGCAGTTTAACCGTCGCGGGATGTGGGCCAGGGCAGTATCTT. This encodes CASSLTVAGCGPGQYL.

This clonotype has a count of ten or more. The chain employs TRBV6-2 or TRBV6-3 and TRBJ2-7; 11 bases agree with TRBD1. CDR1 MNHEY and CDR2 SVGEGT come from the germline V gene. The J segment lost 6 bases and the V segment lost 2 bases, leaving 0 bases of the junction unmatched. There are 13 residues in the CDR3. The CDR3 here is CASSYGTGGEQYF. The CDR3, as DNA: TGTGCCAGCAGTTACGGGACAGGGGGCGAGCAGTACTTC.

This clonotype was picked up one time. A read error may explain this, as a much larger clone is one base away. The chain couples TRBV20-1 to TRBJ2-2, with TRBD2 matching over 13 bases. The CDR3 is made up of 16 amino acids. Germline V gene lookup returns CDR1 DFQATT and CDR2 SNEGSKA (reference sequence). Here the CDR3 reads CSAFGTSGANSGELFF. DNA for the CDR3: TGCAGTGCCTTCGGGACTAGCGGGGCAAACAGCGGGGAGCTGTTTTTT.

Comments on this clonotype: One junction end disagrees with the germline gene, perhaps due to a read error. The J gene is TRBJ2-2, the V gene TRBV6-5, with 11 bases fitting TRBD2. The germline CDR1 and CDR2 sequences are MNHEY and SVGAGI. The CDR3 is 14 amino acids. CDR3 sequence reads: CTSRGLAGGGELFF. CDR3 nucleotides: TGTACCAGCAGGGGGCTAGCGGGAGGCGGGGAGCTGTTTTTT.

Notes on this clonotype: A much bigger clone sits one base away, suggesting this may be a read error. The rearrangement joins TRBV7-8 to TRBJ1-5, with 9 bases aligning to TRBD1. This CDR3 has 15 residues. CDR1 SGHVS and CDR2 FQNEAQ come from the germline V gene. CDR3 in amino acids: CASSLYRGLNRPQHF. Here the CDR3 DNA reads TGTGCCAGCAGCTTATACAGGGGGCTCAATCGGCCCCAGCATTTT. The full variable domain, completed using reference TRBV7-8 and TRBJ1-5, is GAGVSQSPRYKVAKRGQDVALRCDPISGHVSLFWYQQALGQGPEFLTYFQNEAQLDKSGLPSDRFFAERPEGSVSTLKIQRTQQEDSAVYLCASSLYRGLNRPQHFGDGTRLSIL.

Concerning this clonotype itself: Its ends do not fully match the called genes, so a read error is possible. In DNA form, the CDR3 reads TGCAGCGCGGAGGGGGAGTCGGGAGGAAATACCATATATTTT. Its translation is CSAEGESGGNTIYF. The chain carries TRBV29-1 and TRBJ1-3, with a weak D call TRBD1 (6 bases). The CDR3 totals 14 residues. CDR1 is SQVTM, CDR2 ANQGSEA, per germline.

The chain recombines TRBV11-2 with TRBJ2-1; a weak D match, TRBD2 (5 bases). Trimming took off 11 bases at V and 5 bases at J, with 19 bases between the two ends. Germline values: CDR1 SGHAT, CDR2 FQNNGV. The CDR3 sequence is 14 residues long. This CDR3 reads CAGNSPGSNNEQFF. CDR3 bases: TGTGCCGGCAACTCCCCGGGAAGTAACAATGAGCAGTTCTTC.

This clonotype was seen repeatedly, ten times or more. The V gene is TRBV4-1, the J gene TRBJ2-5; D may correspond to TRBD1 or TRBD2 (5 bases each). The length of the CDR3 is 15 residues. V lost 0 bases and J 5 bases, leaving 13 bases between the germline ends. Germline V lookup: CDR1 MGHRA, CDR2 YSYEKL. CDR3 sequence (DNA): TGCGCCAGCAGCCAAGAATTTCGACAGCGGGAGACCCAGTACTTC. Translating it yields CASSQEFRQRETQYF.

Of note for this clonotype: This clone may be a read error of a much larger clone one base away. J is TRBJ1-2 and V is TRBV6-5; 7 nucleotides line up with TRBD1. Germline CDR1 reads MNHEY; CDR2 reads SVGAGI. CDR3 length: 13 amino acids. CDR3 bases: TGTGGCAGCAGTATAACAGGGGTGGGGGGCTACACCTTC. The encoded protein is CGSSITGVGGYTF.

Details on this clonotype: This may come from a read error, since a much larger clone is one base off. This chain connects TRBV24-1 to TRBJ2-5, with D possibly being TRBD1 or TRBD2 (5 bases each). CDR1 is KGHDR and CDR2 is SFDVKD in the germline V gene. The CDR3 totals 10 residues. The CDR3 spells CATREGTHYF. CDR3 nucleotide sequence: TGTGCCACCAGAGAAGGGACCCACTACTTC.

The chain uses TRBV7-3 and TRBJ2-5; D unclear. The V gene's germline CDR1 is SGHTA and CDR2 FQGTGA. This CDR3 has 13 amino acids. Trimming shortened V by 1 base and J by 1 base, and 4 bases separated the two germline ends. This CDR3 is CASSLNFQETQYF. The CDR3, as DNA: TGTGCCAGCAGCTTAAACTTCCAAGAGACCCAGTACTTC. The variable domain in full, with the rest retrieved from reference TRBV7-3 and TRBJ2-5, is GAGVSQTPSNKVTEKGKYVELRCDPISGHTALYWYRQSLGQGPEFLIYFQGTGAADDSGLPNDRFFAVRPEGSVSTLKIQRTERGDSAVYLCASSLNFQETQYFGPGTRLLVL.

This clonotype showed up many times. An end of the junction does not agree with germline; a read error may underlie this. V gene TRBV11-3 combines with J gene TRBJ1-4; D gene uncertain. Germline CDR1 is SGHNT and CDR2 is YENEEA. The CDR3 has 12 residues. CDR3 amino acids: CASSLEGEKLVF. The DNA for the CDR3 is TGTGCCAGCAGCTTAGAAGGTGAAAAACTGGTTTTT. Combining the CDR3 with reference TRBV11-3 and TRBJ1-4 gives the whole variable domain EAGVVQSPRYKIIEKKQPVAFWCNPISGHNTLYWYLQNLGQGPELLIRYENEEAVDDSQLPKDRFSAERLKGVDSTLKIQPAELGDSAVYLCASSLEGEKLVFGSGTQLSVL.

The rearrangement links TRBV20-1 to TRBJ1-2, with TRBD1 as a possible D gene (6 bases). Germline CDR1 DFQATT, CDR2 SNEGSKA (reference sequence). This CDR3 is built from 14 residues. Trimming removed 1 base from V and 13 bases from J, with 22 bases in between. Here the CDR3 DNA reads TGCAGTGCTAGAGCTGCAGGAGGGGGGGGTGACTGCACCTTC. This sequence encodes CSARAAGGGGDCTF.

The rearrangement joins TRBV12-3 or TRBV12-4 to TRBJ2-1, with D perhaps assigned TRBD1 or TRBD2 (6 bases each). Trimming pared 1 base from V and 7 bases from J, leaving 23 bases between. This CDR3 spans 18 amino acids. In DNA form, the CDR3 reads TGTGCCAGCAGTTTAGTAAAAGGTAGGGGGGCGCAGGGGAATGAGCAGTTCTTC. Translated: CASSLVKGRGAQGNEQFF.

On this clonotype: A read error may produce the germline difference seen at one junction end. The gene calls are TRBV11-3 and TRBJ2-3; D is undetermined. Germline V lookup: CDR1 SGHNT, CDR2 YENEEA. The CDR3 loop spans 13 amino acids. CDR3 in DNA: TGTGCCAGCAGCCGTGAACGCACAGATATGCAGTATTTT. Amino acid sequence: CASSRERTDMQYF.

This clonotype was counted between two and nine times. The chain has TRBV12-3 or TRBV12-4 and TRBJ2-7; 11 bases agree with TRBD2. With 4 bases clipped from V and 7 bases from J, the junction kept 6 bases outside the gene matches. This CDR3 contains 14 residues. The CDR3 region is CASSSGASGGEQYF. CDR3 DNA sequence: TGTGCCAGCAGTTCCGGGGCTAGCGGGGGGGAGCAGTACTTC.

A note on this clonotype: One end of the junction is discordant with germline, which a read error may explain. The chain uses TRBV4-2 and TRBJ2-3; tentative D call: TRBD2 (5 bases). Germline CDR1 and CDR2: LGHNA and YNFKEQ. CDR3 length: 14 amino acids. The CDR3 spells CASREAVNTDTRYF. CDR3 nucleotide sequence: TGTGCCAGCAGGGAGGCGGTTAACACAGATACGCGGTATTTT.

This clonotype was detected a few times. One base away lies a much larger clone, so this may be a sequencing read error. This chain links TRBV7-9 with TRBJ1-3; D remains ambiguous. Germline CDR1 and CDR2: SEHNR and FQNEAQ (reference sequence). CDR3 size: 15 residues. CDR3 bases: TGTGCCAGCAGCCCGACTCGGACCTCTGGAAACACCACATATTTT. Protein sequence: CASSPTRTSGNTTYF. Based on the CDR3 plus reference TRBV7-9 and TRBJ1-3, the full variable domain is DTGVSQNPRHKITKRGQNVTFRCDPISEHNRLYWYRQTLGQGPEFLTYFQNEAQLEKSRLLSDRFSAERPKGSFSTLEIQRTEQGDSAMYLCASSPTRTSGNTTYFGEGSWLTVV.

A note on this clonotype: One end of the junction does not line up with germline, which may come from a read error. V is TRBV6-1 and J is TRBJ1-2, with D hard to call. The CDR3 runs to 11 residues. Germline V gene sequence: CDR1 MNHNS, CDR2 SASEGT. The CDR3 loop is CASCRFDGYAF. DNA of the CDR3: TGTGCCAGCTGTCGATTTGATGGCTACGCCTTC.

To note about this clonotype: Just one base apart from a much larger clone, this may be a read error. The J gene is TRBJ2-7, the V gene TRBV10-2; D gene ambiguous. V gave up 8 bases and J gave up 7 bases, with 24 bases separating them. Germline assignment: CDR1 WSHSY and CDR2 SAAADI. The CDR3 is 15 amino acids. The DNA of the CDR3 is TGCGCCAGCCCCAACGTGGTGAAGTGGGCAAGGGAGCAGTACTTC. Encoded protein: CASPNVVKWAREQYF.

This clonotype was seen a single time. Here the CDR3 omits its conserved ending phenylalanine or tryptophan, so a read error is the likely source. The gene calls are TRBV12-3 or TRBV12-4 and TRBJ2-3; 8 positions agree with TRBD2. With V trimmed by 5 bases and J by 6 bases, 7 bases remained unmatched. This CDR3 has 14 amino acids. CDR3 protein: CASSPLAGRDTQYL. Written as DNA, the CDR3 is TGTGCCAGCAGTCCGCTAGCGGGCCGGGATACGCAGTATCTT.

This clonotype was detected only a few times. Germline and junction disagree at one end, which may indicate a read error. This chain links TRBV11-3 with TRBJ2-7; a weak D match, TRBD2 (5 bases). In germline, CDR1 is SGHNT, CDR2 YENEEA. The CDR3 contains 13 residues. The CDR3 coding sequence is TGTGCCAGTAGCTGGCGGGTGGGCTACAAGCAGTACTTC. Translated: CASSWRVGYKQYF.

As regards this clonotype: This may come from a read error, since a much larger clone is one base off. This chain uses TRBV6-2 or TRBV6-3 with TRBJ2-5; 16 nucleotides match TRBD2. The trim removed 6 bases at V and 2 bases at J, leaving 15 bases unmatched. The germline gives CDR1 MNHEY, CDR2 SVGEGT. This CDR3 contains 20 residues. The CDR3 bases are TGTGCCAGCAGGACGACGGGACTAGCGGGGGGGCCCGTCAGACAAGAGACCCAGTACTTC. This sequence encodes CASRTTGLAGGPVRQETQYF.

Concerning this clonotype: It may be a read error: a sequence one base away is much more abundant. This chain links TRBV6-5 with TRBJ2-1, with D perhaps matching TRBD1 (6 bases). The CDR3 spans 14 residues. In germline, CDR1 is MNHEY, CDR2 SVGAGI. CDR3 nucleotide sequence: TGTGCCAGCTGTTACGCCAGGGGATACAATGAGCAGTTCTTC. This translates into CASCYARGYNEQFF.